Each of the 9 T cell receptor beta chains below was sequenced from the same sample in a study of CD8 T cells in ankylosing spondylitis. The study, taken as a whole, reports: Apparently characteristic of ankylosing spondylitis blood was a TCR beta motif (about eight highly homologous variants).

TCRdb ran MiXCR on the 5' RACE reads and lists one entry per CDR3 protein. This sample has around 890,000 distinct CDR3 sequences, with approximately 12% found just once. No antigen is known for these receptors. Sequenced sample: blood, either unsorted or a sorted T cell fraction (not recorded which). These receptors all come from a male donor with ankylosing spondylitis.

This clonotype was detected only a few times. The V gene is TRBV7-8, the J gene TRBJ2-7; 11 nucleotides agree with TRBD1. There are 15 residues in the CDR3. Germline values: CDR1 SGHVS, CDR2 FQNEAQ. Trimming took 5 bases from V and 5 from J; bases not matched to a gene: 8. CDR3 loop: CASSPPRTGGDEQYF. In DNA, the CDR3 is TGTGCCAGCAGCCCACCCAGGACAGGGGGCGACGAGCAGTACTTC. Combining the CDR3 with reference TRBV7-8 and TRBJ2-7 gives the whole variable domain GAGVSQSPRYKVAKRGQDVALRCDPISGHVSLFWYQQALGQGPEFLTYFQNEAQLDKSGLPSDRFFAERPEGSVSTLKIQRTQQEDSAVYLCASSPPRTGGDEQYFGPGTRLTVT.

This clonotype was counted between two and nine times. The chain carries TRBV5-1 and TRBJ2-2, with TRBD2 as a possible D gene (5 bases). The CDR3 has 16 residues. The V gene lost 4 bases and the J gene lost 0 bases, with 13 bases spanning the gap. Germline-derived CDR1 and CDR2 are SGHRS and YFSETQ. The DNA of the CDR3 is TGCGCCAGCAGCCCCCAACCGGGGACGAACACCGGGGAGCTGTTTTTT. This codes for CASSPQPGTNTGELFF.

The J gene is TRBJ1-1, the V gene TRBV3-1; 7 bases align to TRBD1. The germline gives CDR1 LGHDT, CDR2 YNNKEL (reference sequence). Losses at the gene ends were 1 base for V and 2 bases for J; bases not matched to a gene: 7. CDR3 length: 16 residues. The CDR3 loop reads CASSQGQGEANTEAFF. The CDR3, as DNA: TGTGCCAGCAGCCAAGGACAGGGAGAGGCAAACACTGAAGCTTTCTTT. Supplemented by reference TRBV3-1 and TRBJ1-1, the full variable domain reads DTAVSQTPKYLVTQMGNDKSIKCEQNLGHDTMYWYKQDSKKFLKIMFSYNNKELIINETVPNRFSPKSPDKAHLNLHINSLELGDSAVYFCASSQGQGEANTEAFFGQGTRLTVV.

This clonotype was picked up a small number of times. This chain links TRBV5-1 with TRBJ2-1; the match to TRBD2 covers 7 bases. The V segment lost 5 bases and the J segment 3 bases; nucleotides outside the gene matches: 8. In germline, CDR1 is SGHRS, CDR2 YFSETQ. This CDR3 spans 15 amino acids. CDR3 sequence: CASRTGGTGYNEQFF. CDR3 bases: TGCGCCAGCAGGACCGGGGGGACCGGCTACAATGAGCAGTTCTTC. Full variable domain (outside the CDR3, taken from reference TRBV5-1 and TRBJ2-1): KAGVTQTPRYLIKTRGQQVTLSCSPISGHRSVSWYQQTPGQGLQFLFEYFSETQRNKGNFPGRFSGRQFSNSRSEMNVSTLELGDSALYLCASRTGGTGYNEQFFGPGTRLTVL.

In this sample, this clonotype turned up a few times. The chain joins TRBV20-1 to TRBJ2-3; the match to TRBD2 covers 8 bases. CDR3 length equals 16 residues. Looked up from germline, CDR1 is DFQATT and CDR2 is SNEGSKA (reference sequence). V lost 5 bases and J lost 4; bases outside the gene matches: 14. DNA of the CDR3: TGCAGTGCTGGCCCGGGACTAGGGGTTGCAGCAGATACGCAGTATTTT. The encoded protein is CSAGPGLGVAADTQYF.

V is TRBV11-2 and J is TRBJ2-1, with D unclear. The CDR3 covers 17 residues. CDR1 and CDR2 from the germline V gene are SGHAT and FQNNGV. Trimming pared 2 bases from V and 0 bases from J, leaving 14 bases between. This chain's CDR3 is CASSLYLRPNSYNEQFF. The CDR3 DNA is TGTGCCAGCAGCTTATACCTTAGACCAAACTCCTACAATGAGCAGTTCTTC.

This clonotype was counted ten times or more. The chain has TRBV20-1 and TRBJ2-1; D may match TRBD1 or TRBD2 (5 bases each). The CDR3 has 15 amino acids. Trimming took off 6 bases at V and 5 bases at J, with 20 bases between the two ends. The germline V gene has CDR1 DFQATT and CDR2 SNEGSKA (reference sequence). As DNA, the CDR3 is TGCAGTGCCATCGATGCAGGGAGAAGGGACAATGAGCAGTTCTTC. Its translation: CSAIDAGRRDNEQFF.

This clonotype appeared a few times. The CDR3 DNA reads as TGTGCCAGCAGTTATAGCGCCCTAGCGGGAGTTGGGTATGAGCAGTTCTTC. Translation: CASSYSALAGVGYEQFF. The chain carries TRBV12-3 or TRBV12-4 and TRBJ2-1; 10 bases align to TRBD2. Losses at the gene ends were 4 bases for V and 8 bases for J; bases not matched to a gene: 14. The CDR3 spans 17 residues.

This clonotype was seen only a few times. The CDR3 DNA is TGCGCCAGCAGCTTCTCGTCTAACAAAAACATTCAGTACTTC. This codes for CASSFSSNKNIQYF. V usage is TRBV5-1 and J usage is TRBJ2-4; D is undetermined. Germline V gene lookup returns CDR1 SGHRS and CDR2 YFSETQ. Trimming took 2 bases from V and 3 from J, leaving 9 bases between them. CDR3 length: 14 residues. Filled out from reference TRBV5-1 and TRBJ2-4, the complete variable domain reads KAGVTQTPRYLIKTRGQQVTLSCSPISGHRSVSWYQQTPGQGLQFLFEYFSETQRNKGNFPGRFSGRQFSNSRSEMNVSTLELGDSALYLCASSFSSNKNIQYFGAGTRLSVL.